This paragraph reports one T cell receptor beta chain. Libraries were prepared by immunoSEQ multiplex PCR; TCRdb keeps only in-frame clonotypes and omits some of them. The data show about 160,000 clones, with roughly 95% seen just once and 0.89% held by the top ten. The length of the CDR3 is 14 residues. Germline CDR1 reads LNHNV; CDR2 reads YYDKDF (reference sequence). V shed 6 bases and J shed 5 bases, with 16 bases lying between them. These data are taken from a study of cytomegalovirus exposure and HLA in healthy donors. The gene calls are TRBV15 and TRBJ1-2, with D uncertain. This TCR was recovered from a woman younger than 35 in good health and CMV-seronegative. Sequenced sample: PBMCs. The CDR3 DNA sequence: TGTGCCACCAGTTCCAAGCAAGCGATATATGGCTACACCTTC. Translation gives CATSSKQAIYGYTF. The whole variable domain, filled in from reference TRBV15 and TRBJ1-2, reads DAMVIQNPRYQVTQFGKPVTLSCSQTLNHNVMYWYQQKSSQAPKLLFHYYDKDFNNEADTPDNFQSRRPNTSFCFLDIRSPGLGDTAMYLCATSSKQAIYGYTFGSGTRLTVV.